Shown below are 30 T cell receptor beta chains from a single sample sequenced in a study of blood T cell repertoires in COVID-19. TCRdb keeps only in-frame clones here, not all; method: immunoSEQ multiplex PCR. Altogether about 270,000 clones are present, 88% being singletons, with the ten largest covering around 3%. The source material was PBMCs or T cells enriched from blood (not recorded which). These receptors were taken from a woman aged 45-59 years who had recovered from COVID-19.

This sequence joins TRBV14 and TRBJ2-1, with 10 bases aligning to TRBD2. The CDR3 runs 16 residues. Germline trimming cut 4 bases from V and 4 bases from J; bases unmatched to any gene: 7. Per germline, CDR1 SGHDN and CDR2 FVKESK. In nucleotides, the CDR3 is TGTGCCAGCAGCCCCCCTGGACTAGCGGATTACAATGAGCAGTTCTTC. Encoded protein: CASSPPGLADYNEQFF. The full variable domain, rest sourced from reference TRBV14 and TRBJ2-1, is EAGVTQFPSHSVIEKGQTVTLRCDPISGHDNLYWYRRVMGKEIKFLLHFVKESKQDESGMPNNRFLAERTGGTYSTLKVQPAELEDSGVYFCASSPPGLADYNEQFFGPGTRLTVL.

This clone came up a few times. CDR3 residues: CSGRAGGIGELFF. The CDR3 region has the DNA TGCAGCGGGAGAGCGGGTGGTATCGGGGAGCTGTTTTTT. This chain uses TRBV29-1 with TRBJ2-2; D may be TRBD2 (6 bases). The CDR3 totals 13 residues. Germline V gene lookup returns CDR1 SQVTM and CDR2 ANQGSEA. V lost 7 bases to trimming and J lost 7 bases, with 16 bases between them.

The chain couples TRBV5-5 to TRBJ1-1; 7 bases are shared with TRBD1. The CDR3 has 13 amino acids. Germline CDR1 reads SGHKS; CDR2 reads YYEKEE (reference sequence). The V segment lost 4 bases and the J segment 6 bases; nucleotides outside the gene matches: 6. DNA of the CDR3: TGTGCCAGCAGCCGCACTACAGGGGCTGAAGCTTTCTTT. Its protein is CASSRTTGAEAFF.

This chain links TRBV7-3 with TRBJ2-1, with no clear D. The germline V gene encodes CDR1 SGHTA and CDR2 FQGTGA. The germline V and J ends were trimmed by 5 bases and 10 bases, with 12 bases remaining between them. This CDR3 is 12 amino acids long. CDR3 protein: CASSLGPREQFF. In DNA, the CDR3 is TGTGCCAGCAGCCTCGGTCCTCGCGAGCAGTTCTTC.

The chain links TRBV27 to TRBJ2-3; D remains unclear. The CDR3 runs 13 residues. Germline values: CDR1 MNHEY, CDR2 SMNVEV (reference sequence). Deletions cut 5 bases from V and 0 bases from J, with 6 bases between. The CDR3 here is CASSTSSTDTQYF. The DNA of the CDR3 is TGTGCCAGCAGTACTTCTAGCACAGATACGCAGTATTTT.

The DNA for the CDR3 is TGTGCCAGCAACCAGGGCGACCAAGCTTTCTTT. This translates into CASNQGDQAFF. The chain is built from TRBV3-1 (or the pseudogene TRBV3-2) and TRBJ1-1, with D possibly being TRBD1 (5 bases). This CDR3 is 11 amino acids long. V lost 7 bases to trimming and J lost 9 bases, with 12 bases between them. Germline CDR1 and CDR2: LGHDT and YNNKEL (reference sequence).

The chain is built from TRBV28 and TRBJ1-3, with no clear D. V was cut by 4 bases and J by 2 bases, with 15 bases left in between. CDR3 length equals 16 residues. In germline, CDR1 is MDHEN, CDR2 SYDVKM. CDR3 in DNA: TGTGCCAGCAGTTCTCCCCGGGAAGCCACTGGAAACACCATATATTTT. Its translation: CASSSPREATGNTIYF.

The genes are TRBV24-1 and TRBJ2-1, with 9 positions matching TRBD1. Per the germline V gene, CDR1 is KGHDR and CDR2 is SFDVKD. V lost 4 bases, J lost 7 bases, and 10 bases stayed unmatched. The CDR3 consists of 16 residues. CDR3 sequence reads: CATSDPDRGELNEQFF. The CDR3, as DNA: TGTGCCACCAGTGACCCGGACAGGGGTGAGCTAAATGAGCAGTTCTTC.

This chain links TRBV9 with TRBJ1-3; a possible D gene is TRBD1 (6 bases). The V end lost 4 bases, the J end lost 1 base, and 15 bases lay between the germline ends. CDR1 and CDR2 (germline): SGDLS, YYNGEE. The CDR3 is made up of 16 amino acids. In nucleotides, the CDR3 is TGTGCCAGCAGCCCTGGGACATTGTATTCTGGAAACACCATATATTTT. Translating gives CASSPGTLYSGNTIYF.

The V gene is TRBV19, the J gene TRBJ1-5; 7 nucleotides match TRBD1. V was pared by 6 bases and J by 6 bases, with 5 bases of the junction left unmatched. CDR3 length: 13 amino acids. The germline V gene encodes CDR1 LNHDA and CDR2 SQIVND (reference sequence). The CDR3 loop reads CASSTGVGQPQHF. The CDR3 coding sequence is TGTGCCAGTAGCACAGGGGTAGGTCAGCCCCAGCATTTT.

The V and J genes are TRBV20-1 and TRBJ2-5; D is unclear. CDR1 DFQATT and CDR2 SNEGSKA come from the germline V gene (reference sequence). The CDR3 is made up of 11 amino acids. V was pared by 4 bases and J by 6 bases, with 9 bases between. The CDR3 reads CSAITGQTQYF. As DNA, the CDR3 is TGCAGTGCTATAACCGGTCAGACCCAGTACTTC.

Here the CDR3 DNA reads TGTGCCAGCAGGCTAACAGGGGAAAGTCAGCCCCAGCATTTT. Residues: CASRLTGESQPQHF. The chain carries TRBV2 and TRBJ1-5; TRBD1 aligns across 7 bases. Per the germline V gene, CDR1 is SNHLY and CDR2 is FYNNEI. Trimming removed 6 bases from V and 6 bases from J; junction bases left unmatched: 8. The CDR3 extends over 14 amino acids.

This clone was detected once. This rearrangement joins TRBV28 to TRBJ1-1; 9 nucleotides line up with TRBD1. The germline gives CDR1 MDHEN, CDR2 SYDVKM. The CDR3 covers 14 residues. Losses at the gene ends were 5 bases for V and 5 bases for J; bases not matched to a gene: 6. The CDR3 protein is CASSEQGAWTEAFF. In DNA, the CDR3 is TGTGCCAGCAGTGAACAGGGGGCTTGGACTGAAGCTTTCTTT. Based on the CDR3 plus reference TRBV28 and TRBJ1-1, the full variable domain is DVKVTQSSRYLVKRTGEKVFLECVQDMDHENMFWYRQDPGLGLRLIYFSYDVKMKEKGDIPEGYSVSREKKERFSLILESASTNQTSMYLCASSEQGAWTEAFFGQGTRLTVV.

The genes are TRBV18 and TRBJ2-1; 7 bases agree with TRBD1. CDR1 and CDR2 from the germline V gene are KGHSH and LQKENI. Trimming removed 3 bases from V and 6 bases from J; junction bases left unmatched: 8. This CDR3 region has 15 residues. CDR3 DNA sequence: TGTGCCAGCTCACCGGACGGACAGGTTTCCAATGAGCAGTTCTTC. Translation: CASSPDGQVSNEQFF.

The rearrangement joins TRBV9 to TRBJ2-5; 9 bases fit TRBD2. V gave up 4 bases and J gave up 4 bases; unmatched junction bases: 5. CDR3 size: 14 residues. Per germline, CDR1 SGDLS and CDR2 YYNGEE. CDR3 in DNA: TGTGCCAGCAGCACCGGACTAGCGACAGAGACCCAGTACTTC. It is translated as CASSTGLATETQYF.

In its sample, this clone was seen once. The V and J genes are TRBV7-2 and TRBJ1-5, with 7 bases that match TRBD1. The CDR3 loop spans 13 amino acids. Germline-derived CDR1 and CDR2 are SGHTA and FQGNSA. Losses at the gene ends were 5 bases for V and 5 bases for J; bases not matched to a gene: 3. The DNA for the CDR3 is TGTGCCAGCAGCACTCAGGGGGATCAGCCCCAGCATTTT. Translating gives CASSTQGDQPQHF.

V is TRBV19 and J is TRBJ1-4; TRBD1 might be the D (6 bases). V was shortened by 6 bases and J by 3 bases, with 11 bases between the two germline ends. This CDR3 contains 14 residues. Germline assignment: CDR1 LNHDA and CDR2 SQIVND (reference sequence). The CDR3 sequence: CASSPGQPNEKLFF. In DNA form, the CDR3 reads TGTGCCAGTAGCCCCGGACAGCCTAATGAAAAACTGTTTTTT.

The rearrangement uses TRBV5-6 and TRBJ2-2; 8 nucleotides line up with TRBD1. Trimming removed 4 bases from V and 6 bases from J; junction bases left unmatched: 8. Germline lookup yields CDR1 SGHDT and CDR2 YYEEEE. The CDR3 consists of 15 residues. The CDR3 DNA reads TGTGCCAGCAGCAGACGGACAGGGAGTCCCGGGGAGCTGTTTTTT. Translating gives CASSRRTGSPGELFF.

This rearrangement joins TRBV7-3 to TRBJ2-7; TRBD2 matches 8 bases. The J segment lost 4 bases and the V segment lost 0 bases, leaving 14 bases of the junction unmatched. The CDR3 contains 18 residues. The germline gives CDR1 SGHTA, CDR2 FQGTGA. The CDR3 protein is CASSLTAVSQAGAYEQYF. The CDR3 nucleotides read TGTGCCAGCAGCTTAACCGCCGTTAGCCAAGCGGGAGCTTACGAGCAGTACTTC.

The J gene is TRBJ1-6, the V gene TRBV5-1, with D perhaps TRBD1 (6 bases). The CDR3 runs 14 residues. CDR1 SGHRS and CDR2 YFSETQ come from the germline V gene. Trimming left V 3 bases short and J 10 bases short, with 14 bases between. The DNA for the CDR3 is TGCGCCAGCAGCTCCAGGGGAAGCGACTCACCCCTCCACTTT. It translates to CASSSRGSDSPLHF.

The J gene is TRBJ2-7, the V gene TRBV28; D ambiguous. Trimming removed 6 bases from V and 3 bases from J, with 6 bases in between. This CDR3 region has 11 residues. Germline V gives CDR1 MDHEN, CDR2 SYDVKM. The CDR3 nucleotides read TGTGCCAGCAGAAGACTCTACGAGCAGTACTTC. This sequence encodes CASRRLYEQYF. The variable domain in full, with the rest retrieved from reference TRBV28 and TRBJ2-7, is DVKVTQSSRYLVKRTGEKVFLECVQDMDHENMFWYRQDPGLGLRLIYFSYDVKMKEKGDIPEGYSVSREKKERFSLILESASTNQTSMYLCASRRLYEQYFGPGTRLTVT.

This chain links TRBV9 with TRBJ1-1; D is possibly TRBD1 (5 bases). This CDR3 region has 15 residues. Trimming removed 0 bases at V and 1 base at J, with 10 bases between. From germline, CDR1 is SGDLS and CDR2 YYNGEE. Written as DNA, the CDR3 is TGTGCCAGCAGCGTAGCAGGACACACGAACACTGAAGCTTTCTTT. It encodes CASSVAGHTNTEAFF. The entire variable domain, with the rest obtained from reference TRBV9 and TRBJ1-1, is as follows: DSGVTQTPKHLITATGQRVTLRCSPRSGDLSVYWYQQSLDQGLQFLIQYYNGEERAKGNILERFSAQQFPDLHSELNLSSLELGDSALYFCASSVAGHTNTEAFFGQGTRLTVV.

The rearrangement uses TRBV10-3 and TRBJ2-7, with 7 nucleotides matching TRBD2. Per the germline V gene, CDR1 is ENHRY and CDR2 is SYGVKD. CDR3 length equals 13 residues. With 6 bases clipped from V and 2 bases from J, the junction kept 4 bases outside the gene matches. The CDR3 loop is CAISETSPYEQYF. The CDR3 DNA reads as TGTGCCATCAGCGAGACTAGCCCCTACGAGCAGTACTTC.

The gene calls are TRBV19 and TRBJ1-1, with D maybe TRBD1 (5 bases). The V gene lost 7 bases and the J gene lost 3 bases, with 12 bases spanning the gap. The CDR3 covers 13 residues. Germline V lookup: CDR1 LNHDA, CDR2 SQIVND (reference sequence). CDR3 amino acids: CASISGWDTEAFF. The CDR3, as DNA: TGTGCCAGTATTTCAGGGTGGGACACTGAAGCTTTCTTT.

The chain links TRBV11-2 to TRBJ2-2; TRBD2 matches 9 bases. The CDR3 covers 16 residues. Germline trimming cut 6 bases from V and 7 bases from J; bases unmatched to any gene: 12. Germline-derived CDR1 and CDR2 are SGHAT and FQNNGV. The CDR3, as DNA: TGTGCCAGCAGAGACAGAGCGGGAGGACCGAGCGGGGAGCTGTTTTTT. This translates into CASRDRAGGPSGELFF.

The chain uses TRBV10-3 and TRBJ2-3, with D hard to call. The CDR3 spans 15 residues. The V and J ends lost 4 bases and 0 bases respectively, with 11 bases between them. Per germline, CDR1 ENHRY and CDR2 SYGVKD. CDR3 DNA sequence: TGTGCCATCAGTGGTGCGTCTTCTAGCACAGATACGCAGTATTTT. It yields the protein CAISGASSSTDTQYF.

This rearrangement joins TRBV3-1 (or the pseudogene TRBV3-2) to TRBJ1-1; 7 positions match TRBD1. The ends lost 1 base at V and 5 bases at J; junction bases unmatched: 7. CDR1 LGHDT and CDR2 YNNKEL come from the germline V gene (reference sequence). There are 15 residues in the CDR3. This CDR3 reads CASSQGQGSWTEAFF. DNA of the CDR3: TGTGCCAGCAGCCAAGGACAGGGAAGTTGGACTGAAGCTTTCTTT.

The genes are TRBV9 and TRBJ2-6, with D perhaps matching TRBD1 (5 bases). Between the trimmed V and J ends, which lost 0 bases and 0 bases, there was a span of 19 bases. The germline V gene has CDR1 SGDLS and CDR2 YYNGEE. The CDR3 has 20 residues. The CDR3 DNA reads TGTGCCAGCAGCGTAGGTTTGGGGCAGGGAATTTCCTCTGGGGCCAACGTCCTGACTTTC. Residues: CASSVGLGQGISSGANVLTF.

The chain uses TRBV7-2 and TRBJ1-6, with D perhaps TRBD1 (6 bases). The CDR3 covers 16 residues. V was trimmed by 1 base and J by 7 bases, leaving 14 bases between them. Germline V gene sequence: CDR1 SGHTA, CDR2 FQGNSA. The CDR3 region is CASSLGFLRGNSPLHF. CDR3 sequence (DNA): TGTGCCAGCAGCTTAGGATTTTTGAGGGGGAATTCACCCCTCCACTTT.

This chain connects TRBV30 to TRBJ1-2, with TRBD1 matching 10 bases. Germline V gene sequence: CDR1 GTSNPN, CDR2 SVGIG (reference sequence). This CDR3 comprises 13 residues. V dropped 8 bases and J dropped 8; count of bases not matched to a gene: 11. CDR3 protein: CAGGDRGRPGYTF. DNA of the CDR3: TGTGCCGGAGGGGACAGGGGACGGCCGGGCTACACCTTC.